This is a list of T cell receptor beta chains from one sample in a study of shared clonotypes between healthy human individuals. Sequencing used immunoSEQ multiplex PCR; TCRdb keeps in-frame clones, though not all of them. This table holds 2 million to 3 million clones, roughly 92% found once. Sequences were obtained from naive CD4+ T cells sorted from blood. Source of these receptors: a man aged 18-30 years in good health. Both conserved end residues are part of each CDR3. Fields, in order: clone size, D gene, J gene, V gene, CDR3 DNA, CDR3 protein. D genes are given only for firm matches. Clone size is shown for a subset of rows, as once, few, many or a class of expanded clone.

>once|-|TRBJ2-5|TRBV5-1
TGCGCCAGCAGCTTGGATCTGGGGCGAGAGACCCAGTACTTC
CASSLDLGRETQYF
>-|-|TRBJ1-3|TRBV9
TGTGCCAGCAGCGTTGGGGGGACGGCGACGCTTCTCTCTGGAAACACCATATATTTT
CASSVGGTATLLSGNTIYF
>few|TRBD1|TRBJ2-7|TRBV30
TGTGCCGGGTCCGGGACAGGCTTCTACGAGCAGTACTTC
CAGSGTGFYEQYF
>once|-|TRBJ1-1|TRBV4-1
TGCGCCAGCAGCCAAGATCCGGGGGACACTGAAGCTTTCTTT
CASSQDPGDTEAFF
>-|-|TRBJ1-5|TRBV6-6
TGTGCCAGCACCACACCGGGGGAGAAAAATCAGCCCCAGCATTTT
CASTTPGEKNQPQHF
>-|TRBD2|TRBJ2-3|TRBV14
TGTGCCAGCAGCCAAGGACTAGCCGCCGCAGATACGCAGTATTTT
CASSQGLAAADTQYF
>-|-|TRBJ2-5|TRBV10-2
TGCGCCAGCAGTCCCCCACCCCTTTGGCGAGGGGAGGAGACCCAGTACTTC
CASSPPPLWRGEETQYF
>-|-|TRBJ2-5|TRBV4-1
TGCGCCAGCAGCAGTCTAACCGTAGAGACCCAGTACTTC
CASSSLTVETQYF
>-|TRBD2|TRBJ2-7|TRBV7-2
TGTGCCAGCAGCTTAAGGACTAGCGGGATCACCTACGAGCAGTACTTC
CASSLRTSGITYEQYF
>-|TRBD2|TRBJ2-1|TRBV4-1
TGCGCCAGCAGTGCTAGCGGGATCTCCCAAAATGAGCAGTTCTTC
CASSASGISQNEQFF
>-|TRBD1|TRBJ1-1|TRBV9
TGTGCCAGCAGCGTGGTAGAGATCAGGGGGCCAACTGAAGCTTTCTTT
CASSVVEIRGPTEAFF
>once|-|TRBJ1-5|TRBV2
TGTGCCAGCAGTGCTAGTTTCAATCAGCCCCAGCATTTT
CASSASFNQPQHF
>-|TRBD1|TRBJ2-1|TRBV7-2
TGTGCCAGCAGCCCCAGTAGGGACAGGATTTACAATGAGCAGTTCTTC
CASSPSRDRIYNEQFF
>-|-|TRBJ1-6|TRBV6-5
TGTGCCAGCAGCCCCGGACAGTCCCCGACACCCCTCCACTTT
CASSPGQSPTPLHF
>once|-|TRBJ2-1|TRBV28
TGTGCCAGCAGTCCGTCTCAGGGGTTCAGCTCCTACAATGAGCAGTTCTTC
CASSPSQGFSSYNEQFF
>-|TRBD1|TRBJ2-7|TRBV19
TGTGCCAGTAGCAGGACAGGACCCTACGAGCAGTACTTC
CASSRTGPYEQYF
>-|TRBD2|TRBJ2-7|TRBV28
TGTGCCATCCATGCGGGAACTAGCGGCAGAAAGGTCTACGAGCAGTACTTC
CAIHAGTSGRKVYEQYF
>-|-|TRBJ2-1|TRBV6-5
TGTGCCAGCAGCCGGGAAGGTGAGCAGTTCTTC
CASSREGEQFF
>-|-|TRBJ1-1|TRBV7-2
TGTGCCAGCAGCCTGACAGACGGGAACACTGAAGCTTTCTTT
CASSLTDGNTEAFF
>few|-|TRBJ1-1|TRBV2
TGTGCCAGCAGTGAAGCGGGGGGCACTGAAGCTTTCTTT
CASSEAGGTEAFF
>-|-|TRBJ1-4|TRBV19
TGTGCCAGTCCTCCGACAACTAATGAAAAACTGTTTTTT
CASPPTTNEKLFF
>-|-|TRBJ2-4|TRBV5-1
TGCGCCAGCAGCTGGGGGCAGGGGAGAAACATTCAGTACTTC
CASSWGQGRNIQYF
>-|TRBD1|TRBJ1-2|TRBV18
TGTGCCAGCTCACCATATGGACAGGACACCTATGGCTACACCTTC
CASSPYGQDTYGYTF
>-|TRBD1|TRBJ2-5|TRBV9
TGTGCCAGCAGCGTAGGGACAGGGGGCCCTCAAGAGACCCAGTACTTC
CASSVGTGGPQETQYF
>-|-|TRBJ2-7|TRBV19
TGTGCCAGTAGTATGGCACAGGGATCATCCTACGAGCAGTACTTC
CASSMAQGSSYEQYF
>-|TRBD1|TRBJ2-7|TRBV27
TGTGCCAGCAGTTTCCGGGACAGGGGTACCTACGAGCAGTACTTC
CASSFRDRGTYEQYF
>-|-|TRBJ1-3|TRBV6-1
TGTGCCAGCACCCTTAGGTCTGGAAACACCATATATTTT
CASTLRSGNTIYF